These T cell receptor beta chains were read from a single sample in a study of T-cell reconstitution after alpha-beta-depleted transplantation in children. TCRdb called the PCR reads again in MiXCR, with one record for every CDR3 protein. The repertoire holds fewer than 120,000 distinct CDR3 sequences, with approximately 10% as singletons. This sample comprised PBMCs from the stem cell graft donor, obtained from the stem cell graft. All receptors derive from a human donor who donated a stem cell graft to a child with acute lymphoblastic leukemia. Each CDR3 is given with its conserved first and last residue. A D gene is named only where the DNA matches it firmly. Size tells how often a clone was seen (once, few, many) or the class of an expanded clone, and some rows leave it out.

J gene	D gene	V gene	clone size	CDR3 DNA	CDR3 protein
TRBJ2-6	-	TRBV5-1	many	TGCGCCAGCAGCTTAAGGCCGGCTGGGGCCAACCTCCTGACTTTC	CASSLRPAGANLLTF
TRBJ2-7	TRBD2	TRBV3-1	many	TGTGCCAGCAGCCCCGCGGGGGGAACCTTCTACGAGCAGTACTTC	CASSPAGGTFYEQYF
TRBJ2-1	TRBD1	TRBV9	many	TGTGCCAGCAGCGTAGTAGGGACAGCAATCGGTGAGCAGTTCTTC	CASSVVGTAIGEQFF
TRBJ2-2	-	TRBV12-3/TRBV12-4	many	TGTGCCAGCAGTTTCGTTGCGGTTAGGACCGGGGAGCTGTTTTTT	CASSFVAVRTGELFF
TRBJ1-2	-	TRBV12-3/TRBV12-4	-	TGTGCCAGCAGTTTAGGACAGGAAGGTGGCTACACCTTC	CASSLGQEGGYTF
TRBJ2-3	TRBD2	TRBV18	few	TGTGCCAGCTCACCACCGTCCGGGGGGTGGACCCAAGATACGCAGTATTTT	CASSPPSGGWTQDTQYF
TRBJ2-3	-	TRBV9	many	TGTGCCAGCAGCGTGGGGGGAGATACGCAGTATTTT	CASSVGGDTQYF
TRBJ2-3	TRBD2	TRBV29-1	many	TGCAGCGTTGAAGGAGGGGGCCAACTAGCGGGAGGCTGGACGCAGTATTTT	CSVEGGGQLAGGWTQYF
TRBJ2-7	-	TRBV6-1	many	TGTGCCAGCAGTGACCGGTCAGGGGTCCCTGCCCTCTACGAGCAGTACTTC	CASSDRSGVPALYEQYF
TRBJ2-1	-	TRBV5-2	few	TGTGCCAGCAACTTGGGGGGACTAGCGGGGGGGGATGAGCAGTTCTTC	CASNLGGLAGGDEQFF
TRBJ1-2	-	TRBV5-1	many	TGCGCCAGCAGCCCCGATGACGGATACTATGGCTACACCTTC	CASSPDDGYYGYTF
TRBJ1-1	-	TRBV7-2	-	TGTGCCAGCAGCGAGTGGACAGCTTACACTGAAGCTTTCTTT	CASSEWTAYTEAFF
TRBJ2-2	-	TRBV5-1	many	TGCGCCAGCACCATTTTTGGGGCAGGTGGAAACACCGGGGAGCTGTTTTTT	CASTIFGAGGNTGELFF
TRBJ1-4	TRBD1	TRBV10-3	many	TGTGCCATCAAATACCACAGGGGGCGGGTTGAAAAACTGTTTTTT	CAIKYHRGRVEKLFF
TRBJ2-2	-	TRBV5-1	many	TGCGCCAGCAGGAAGGGACCCAACACCGGGGAGCTGTTTTTT	CASRKGPNTGELFF
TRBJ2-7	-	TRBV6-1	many	TGTGCCAGCAGTGTGAGAACAGGCACCTACGAGCAGTACTTC	CASSVRTGTYEQYF
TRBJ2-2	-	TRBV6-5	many	TGTGCCAGCATGGAGGGGACCGGGGAGCTGTTTTTT	CASMEGTGELFF
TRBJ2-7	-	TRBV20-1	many	TGCAGTGCTAGAGATATTGAGCGGTACGAGCAGTACTTC	CSARDIERYEQYF
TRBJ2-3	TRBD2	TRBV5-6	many	TGTGCCAGCAGCTTGGCCCCTAGCGGGTTAACAGATACGCAGTATTTT	CASSLAPSGLTDTQYF
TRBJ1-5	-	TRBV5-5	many	TGTGCCAGCAGCTTGGAGTGGGGAGGTCAGCCCCAGCATTTT	CASSLEWGGQPQHF
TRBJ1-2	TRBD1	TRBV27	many	TGTGCCAGCAGCCCTGACAGGGGATTGGACTATGGCTACACCTTC	CASSPDRGLDYGYTF
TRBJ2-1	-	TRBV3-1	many	TGTGCCAGCAGCCAAGAACCTTCCCACTACAATGAGCAGTTCTTC	CASSQEPSHYNEQFF
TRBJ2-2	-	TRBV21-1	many	TGTGCCAGCAGACTGAAGGAGGACAGGGGGACTAGCGGTTTCACCGGGGAGCTGTTTTTT	CASRLKEDRGTSGFTGELFF
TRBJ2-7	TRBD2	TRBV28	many	TGTGCCAGCAGTTTCTTCGGACAGGGGTTGAGACTAGCGGGAAGAAGTGGCGAGCAGTACTTC	CASSFFGQGLRLAGRSGEQYF
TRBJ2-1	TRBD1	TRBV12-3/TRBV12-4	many	TGTGCCAGTCAAGGAGGGACAGGGGGTAGGGGCAATGAGCAGTTCTTC	CASQGGTGGRGNEQFF
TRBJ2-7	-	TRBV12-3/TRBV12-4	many	TGTGCCAGCAGTTCAACCAGGAGAAGCTCCTACGAGCAGTACTTC	CASSSTRRSSYEQYF
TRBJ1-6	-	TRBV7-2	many	TGTGCCAGCAGCCCACTACCAGATTCACCCCTCCACTTT	CASSPLPDSPLHF
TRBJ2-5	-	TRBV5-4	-	TGTGCCAGCAGCTTGTTTACAGGCCAAGAGACCCAGTACTTC	CASSLFTGQETQYF
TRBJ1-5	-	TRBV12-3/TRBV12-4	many	TGTGCCAGCAGCCGCAGGGGCAATCAGCCCCAGCATTTT	CASSRRGNQPQHF
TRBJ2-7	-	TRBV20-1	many	TGCAGTGCTAGATCTCTTAGCGGTCGCTCCTACGAGCAGTACTTC	CSARSLSGRSYEQYF
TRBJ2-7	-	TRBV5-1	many	TGCGCCAGCAGCTTGGACCCCAGTACCTACGAGCAGTACTTC	CASSLDPSTYEQYF
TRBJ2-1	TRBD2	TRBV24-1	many	TGTGCCACCAGCCAGACTAGCGGGACCTACAATGAGCAGTTCTTC	CATSQTSGTYNEQFF
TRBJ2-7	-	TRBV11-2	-	TGTGCCAGCAGCTTAGTAGCGGTCTACGAGCAGTACTTC	CASSLVAVYEQYF
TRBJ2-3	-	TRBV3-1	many	TGTGCCAGCAGAGGGCAGGAATCTACAGATACGCAGTATTTT	CASRGQESTDTQYF
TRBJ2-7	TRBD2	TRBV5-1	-	TGCGCCAGCAGCTTGGCCGATAGCGGGAGCTACGAGCAGTACTTC	CASSLADSGSYEQYF
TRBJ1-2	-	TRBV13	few	TGTGCCAGCAGCATGGGGGCTGACTATGGCTACACCTTC	CASSMGADYGYTF
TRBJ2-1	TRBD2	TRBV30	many	TGTGCCTGGAGTGTACAAGGCGGGGGGGCCTACAATGAGCAGTTCTTC	CAWSVQGGGAYNEQFF
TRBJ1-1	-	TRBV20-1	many	TGCAGTGCTAGAGATCTTAGCGCCAACAGAGAGAACACTGAAGCTTTCTTT	CSARDLSANRENTEAFF
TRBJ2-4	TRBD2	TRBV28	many	TGTGCCAGCAGTTTTAGGCTAGCGGGAGAACGGCGGTACTTC	CASSFRLAGERRYF
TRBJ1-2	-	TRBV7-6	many	TGTGCCAGCAGCACAAAACCACCCCGCGGACCGGCTAACTATGGCTACACCTTC	CASSTKPPRGPANYGYTF
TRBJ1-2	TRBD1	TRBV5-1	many	TGCGCCAGCAGCCAGGGACAGGGGCCCTATGGCTACACCTTC	CASSQGQGPYGYTF
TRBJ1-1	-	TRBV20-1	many	TGCAGTGCTAGGGGGAGTTTGAACACTGAAGCTTTCTTT	CSARGSLNTEAFF
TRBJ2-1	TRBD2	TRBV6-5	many	TGTGCCATCGCGCGGGAGGGACTCGGCGATGAGCAGTTCTTC	CAIAREGLGDEQFF
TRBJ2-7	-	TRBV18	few	TGTGCCAGCTCACCCTCGAACGGAGACGAGCAGTACTTC	CASSPSNGDEQYF
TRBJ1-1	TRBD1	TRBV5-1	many	TGCGCCAGCAGCTTTCCCGGGACAGGGACAGCTTTCTTT	CASSFPGTGTAFF
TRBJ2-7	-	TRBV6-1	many	TGTGCCAGCAGTGCCCCTAGCTCCTACGAGCAGTACTTC	CASSAPSSYEQYF
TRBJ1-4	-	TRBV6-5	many	TGTGCCAGCAGTTCCACTCGGACGGAGGTGGGGGAAAAACTGTTTTTT	CASSSTRTEVGEKLFF
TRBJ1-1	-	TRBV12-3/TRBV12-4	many	TGTGCCAGCAGTTTGACAGCGAACACTGAAGCTTTCTTT	CASSLTANTEAFF
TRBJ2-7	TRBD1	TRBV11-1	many	TGTGCCAGCAGCTTAGTAGGACAGGGTCAAGCGCCCTCCTACGAGCAGTACTTC	CASSLVGQGQAPSYEQYF
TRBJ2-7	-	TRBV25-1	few	TGTGCCAGCTCTCCAAGTCGCGAGCAGTACTTC	CASSPSREQYF
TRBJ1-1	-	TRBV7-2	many	TGTGCCAGCAGCTTGACGCTCGGAAACACTGAAGCTTTCTTT	CASSLTLGNTEAFF
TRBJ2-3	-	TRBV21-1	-	-	CASSKVAGGNTDTQYF
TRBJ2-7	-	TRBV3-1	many	TGTGCCAGCAGCCACGGACAGATGGCCGAGCAGTACTTC	CASSHGQMAEQYF
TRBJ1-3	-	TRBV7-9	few	TGTGCCAGCAGCTTTGCCGGGAGCCAGGGAAACACCATATATTTT	CASSFAGSQGNTIYF
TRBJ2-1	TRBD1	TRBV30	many	TGTGCTCACGTGAGGGGGCCCAGCTCCTACAATGAGCAGTTCTTC	CAHVRGPSSYNEQFF
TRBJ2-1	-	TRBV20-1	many	TGCAGTGCTAGTCTAGCGATGAGCTCCTACAATGAGCAGTTCTTC	CSASLAMSSYNEQFF
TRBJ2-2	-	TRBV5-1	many	TGCGCCAGCAGCTTGGCCAAGGGGGTGTCGAACACCGGGGAGCTGTTTTTT	CASSLAKGVSNTGELFF
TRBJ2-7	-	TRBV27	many	TGTGCCAGCAGTTTCGGGCAGGGATCGAACTACGAGCAGTACTTC	CASSFGQGSNYEQYF
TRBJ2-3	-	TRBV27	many	TGTGCCAGCAGTTCCCTAAGCCGCACAGATACGCAGTATTTT	CASSSLSRTDTQYF